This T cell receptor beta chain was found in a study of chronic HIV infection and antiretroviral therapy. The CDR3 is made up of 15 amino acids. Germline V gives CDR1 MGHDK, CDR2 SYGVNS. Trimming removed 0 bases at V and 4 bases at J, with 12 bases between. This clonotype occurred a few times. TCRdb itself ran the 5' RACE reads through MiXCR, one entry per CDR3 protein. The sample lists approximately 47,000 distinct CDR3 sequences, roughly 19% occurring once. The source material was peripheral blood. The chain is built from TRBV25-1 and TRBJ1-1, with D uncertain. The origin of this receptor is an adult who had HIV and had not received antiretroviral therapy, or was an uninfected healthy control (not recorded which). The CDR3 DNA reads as TGTGCCAGCAGTGAATATAAGGGTAGAACCACTGAAGCTTTCTTT. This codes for CASSEYKGRTTEAFF.